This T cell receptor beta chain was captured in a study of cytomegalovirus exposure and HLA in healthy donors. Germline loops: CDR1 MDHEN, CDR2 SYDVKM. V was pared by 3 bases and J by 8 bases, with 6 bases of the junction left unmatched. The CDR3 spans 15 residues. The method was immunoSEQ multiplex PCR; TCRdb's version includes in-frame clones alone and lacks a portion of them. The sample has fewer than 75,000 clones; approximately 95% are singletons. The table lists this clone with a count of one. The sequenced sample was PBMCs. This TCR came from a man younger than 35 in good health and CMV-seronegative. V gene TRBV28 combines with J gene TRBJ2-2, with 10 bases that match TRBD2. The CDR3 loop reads CASSFLLAGSGELFF. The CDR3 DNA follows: TGTGCCAGCAGTTTTTTACTAGCGGGGTCTGGGGAGCTGTTTTTT.